This TCR beta chain was sequenced during a study of cytotoxic CD8 clonotypes in ibrutinib-treated CLL. Study in general: Of a cohort that held about 12 relapsed/refractory and roughly 14 treatment-naive patients, roughly 18 were IGHV unmutated.

Libraries were prepared by immunoSEQ multiplex PCR; TCRdb keeps only in-frame clonotypes and omits some of them. The table includes about 18,000 clones, about 81% detected once. V shed 2 bases, J shed 6 bases, and the junction held 4 bases outside the gene matches. This CDR3 contains 13 residues. Germline CDR1 reads KGHSH; CDR2 reads LQKENI. This sequence joins TRBV18 and TRBJ2-7; TRBD1 agrees at 7 bases. The sample in question was PBMCs, obtained before ibrutinib treatment. The origin of this receptor is a human donor with chronic lymphocytic leukemia. CDR3 nucleotide sequence: TGTGCCAGCTCACCAGGGACAGTGCGCGAGCAGTACTTC. Its translation: CASSPGTVREQYF.